This TCR beta chain was identified during a study of blood T cell repertoires in COVID-19. Study-wide background: Acute and convalescent COVID-19 samples came from the United States, Italy and Spain. In each case, the material was cDNA or gDNA derived from T cells, B-cell-depleted T cells, or PBMCs.

Seattle researchers signed up patients amid active infection and tracked them longitudinally. Germline CDR1 reads DFQATT; CDR2 reads SNEGSKA (reference sequence). This CDR3 region has 13 residues. The V and J ends lost 3 bases and 6 bases respectively, with 9 bases between them. As originally analysed: By means of reference gene primer amplification, nucleated cell counts were estimated. Clones were sequenced by immunoSEQ multiplex PCR, and TCRdb holds only the in-frame ones, with some missing. That table is the source of V, J and clone size, and D and trimming were worked out from the DNA. This sample yields around 50,000 clones, of which 80% to 90% are seen a single time; more than 6% belongs to the top ten.

This receptor was taken from a woman between 55 and 75 years old with COVID-19, enrolled during active disease. The chain couples TRBV20-1 to TRBJ1-6; D is unclear. The material sequenced was peripheral blood. The CDR3, as DNA: TGCAGTGCTAGTAACGGAGCTAATTCACCCCTCCACTTT. Protein: CSASNGANSPLHF.